Listed below are T cell receptor beta chains from one sample, sequenced in a study of early T cells in non-severe SARS-CoV-2 infection. TCRdb ran MiXCR on the 5' RACE reads and lists one entry per CDR3 protein. The data show tens of thousands of distinct CDR3 sequences, 10% to 12% seen once. The sample here was whole blood, taken at baseline. These receptors originate from an adult who was a healthcare worker with PCR-confirmed SARS-CoV-2 infection or an uninfected control (not recorded which). The CDR3 runs from the conserved cysteine through the conserved F or W. The order of the fields is J gene, D gene, V gene, clone size, CDR3 protein, CDR3 DNA. The D gene is left open where the match is weak. Size values are once, few and many counts, or a class for expanded clones, and some rows have none.

TRBJ2-1 | TRBD2 | TRBV7-9 | many | CASSLELAANEQFF | TGTGCCAGCAGCTTAGAACTAGCGGCCAATGAGCAGTTCTTC
TRBJ2-7 | TRBD2 | TRBV4-1 | NA | CASSQEGGGRDTVLEQYF | TGCGCCAGCAGCCAAGAAGGCGGCGGGAGGGACACGGTCCTCGAGCAGTACTTC
TRBJ2-5 | TRBD2 | TRBV2 | NA | CASTREAQTQYF | TGTGCCAGCACCCGGGAGGCTCAGACCCAGTACTTC
TRBJ1-5 | NA | TRBV19 | many | CASSIALGGQPQHF | TGTGCCAGTAGTATAGCATTGGGAGGTCAGCCCCAGCATTTT
TRBJ2-7 | NA | TRBV5-4 | many | CASSLTGTYEQYF | TGTGCCAGCAGCTTGACAGGGACTTACGAGCAGTACTTC
TRBJ1-6 | TRBD1 | TRBV12-3/TRBV12-4 | few | CASSTTGQGKNSPLHF | TGTGCCAGCAGTACCACGGGACAGGGAAAGAATTCACCCCTCCACTTT
TRBJ2-3 | NA | TRBV6-2/TRBV6-3 | many | CASSYGYPTDTQYF | TGTGCCAGCAGTTACGGCTATCCCACAGATACGCAGTATTTT
TRBJ2-7 | NA | TRBV20-1 | many | CSALSRAYEQYF | TGCAGTGCCCTGAGCAGGGCCTACGAGCAGTACTTC
TRBJ1-4 | NA | TRBV3-1 | NA | CASRVGSEKLFF | TGTGCCAGCAGGGTAGGGAGTGAAAAACTGTTTTTT
TRBJ2-7 | TRBD1 | TRBV6-1 | many | CASSEWTGSYEQYF | TGTGCCAGCAGTGAATGGACAGGGAGCTACGAGCAGTACTTC
TRBJ2-7 | NA | TRBV29-1 | many | CSVGDSSYEQYF | TGCAGCGTTGGGGATAGCTCCTACGAGCAGTACTTC
TRBJ1-1 | NA | TRBV6-2/TRBV6-3 | NA | CASSFVVDTEAFF | TGTGCCAGCAGTTTCGTGGTTGACACTGAAGCTTTCTTT
TRBJ2-1 | NA | TRBV3-1 | NA | CASSRYLGRDSYNEQFF | TGTGCCAGCAGCAGGTATCTGGGCAGAGACTCCTACAATGAGCAGTTCTTC
TRBJ2-3 | NA | TRBV5-1 | many | CASSHSADTDTQYF | TGCGCCAGCAGCCACTCTGCGGACACAGATACGCAGTATTTT
TRBJ2-7 | TRBD1 | TRBV9 | many | CASSVAGGDEQYF | TGTGCCAGCAGCGTAGCAGGGGGCGACGAGCAGTACTTC
TRBJ1-2 | NA | TRBV14 | few | CASSQDRNTYGYTF | TGTGCCAGCAGCCAAGACCGGAATACCTATGGCTACACCTTC
TRBJ1-2 | TRBD1 | TRBV29-1 | few | CSVGRDRANQGYTF | TGCAGCGTTGGCCGGGACAGGGCCAACCAAGGCTACACCTTC
TRBJ1-1 | NA | TRBV10-3 | NA | CAISESRSHPHEAFF | TGTGCCATCAGTGAAAGTCGGTCCCATCCACATGAAGCTTTCTTT
TRBJ1-1 | NA | TRBV5-1 | few | CASSLGRAAEAFF | TGCGCCAGCAGCTTGGGGAGGGCCGCTGAAGCTTTCTTT
TRBJ1-2 | NA | TRBV29-1 | NA | CSVESGASYTF | TGCAGCGTTGAAAGCGGGGCGAGCTACACCTTC
TRBJ2-7 | NA | TRBV6-1 | many | CASSEALGISYEQYF | TGTGCCAGCAGTGAAGCGCTAGGGATCTCCTACGAGCAGTACTTC
TRBJ2-1 | NA | TRBV30 | many | CASWGGGNEQFF | TGTGCCTCTTGGGGAGGGGGTAATGAGCAGTTCTTC
TRBJ1-1 | TRBD1 | TRBV3-1 | few | CASSESGGAAAFF | TGTGCCAGCAGCGAATCAGGGGGCGCAGCGGCTTTCTTT
TRBJ1-4 | NA | TRBV5-1 | many | CASSLTGGDEKLFF | TGCGCCAGCAGCTTAACTGGCGGAGATGAAAAACTGTTTTTT
TRBJ2-4 | TRBD1 | TRBV2 | many | CASSRPQGIAKNIQYF | TGTGCCAGCAGCCGTCCACAGGGGATAGCCAAAAACATTCAGTACTTC
TRBJ2-5 | NA | TRBV7-3 | NA | CASSLVSDETQYF | TGTGCCAGCAGCTTGGTCAGCGACGAGACCCAGTACTTC
TRBJ2-7 | NA | TRBV2 | NA | CASRKTFSSYEQYF | TGTGCCAGCAGAAAGACATTCTCCTCCTACGAGCAGTACTTC
TRBJ1-2 | NA | TRBV19 | few | CASSPQARRYGYTF | TGTGCCAGTAGTCCCCAGGCAAGGCGCTATGGCTACACCTTC
TRBJ1-5 | NA | TRBV19 | few | CASSMGQNQPQHF | TGTGCCAGTAGTATGGGGCAGAATCAGCCCCAGCATTTT
TRBJ2-1 | TRBD2 | TRBV14 | few | CASSRVAGVVYNEQFF | TGTGCCAGCAGCCGAGTAGCGGGAGTGGTCTACAATGAGCAGTTCTTC
TRBJ1-1 | NA | TRBV18 | NA | CASSPRGGSGKIMNTEAFF | TGTGCCAGCTCACCCCGTGGGGGTTCAGGGAAAATAATGAACACTGAAGCTTTCTTT
TRBJ1-6 | NA | TRBV12-3/TRBV12-4 | once | CASSQSSYNSPLHF | TGTGCCAGCAGTCAGAGCTCCTATAATTCACCCCTCCACTTT
TRBJ2-1 | TRBD1 | TRBV29-1 | few | CSIGTGGLNEQFF | TGCAGCATCGGGACAGGGGGCCTTAATGAGCAGTTCTTC
TRBJ1-4 | NA | TRBV5-4 | NA | CASSSSPGKLFF | TGTGCCAGCAGTTCGTCACCTGGAAAACTGTTTTTT
TRBJ1-1 | TRBD1 | TRBV9 | NA | CASSAGTGLNTEAFF | TGTGCCAGCAGCGCCGGGACAGGGTTGAACACTGAAGCTTTCTTT
TRBJ2-3 | TRBD2 | TRBV12-3/TRBV12-4 | few | CASSFGRGGPGTQYF | TGTGCCAGCAGTTTCGGGCGGGGGGGCCCCGGTACGCAGTATTTT
TRBJ2-2 | NA | TRBV5-6 | NA | CASSIAGRRTGELFF | TGTGCCAGCAGCATCGCAGGGCGCAGAACCGGGGAGCTGTTTTTT
TRBJ2-7 | NA | TRBV29-1 | NA | CSVLIGGSEQYF | TGCAGCGTTCTGATCGGGGGAAGCGAGCAGTACTTC
TRBJ1-1 | TRBD1 | TRBV20-1 | many | CSARQPGTGAAFF | TGCAGTGCTAGACAACCCGGGACAGGGGCTGCTTTCTTT
TRBJ2-6 | NA | TRBV5-1 | NA | CASSLFGGTLSSGANVLTF | TGCGCCAGCAGCTTATTTGGAGGGACCCTAAGCTCTGGGGCCAACGTCCTGACTTTC
TRBJ2-7 | TRBD1 | TRBV6-2/TRBV6-3 | few | CASSAGTGSYEQYF | TGTGCCAGCAGTGCCGGGACAGGGTCGTACGAGCAGTACTTC
TRBJ1-4 | NA | TRBV4-3 | NA | CASSQQGATNEKLFF | TGCGCCAGCAGCCAACAAGGTGCAACTAATGAAAAACTGTTTTTT
TRBJ2-7 | NA | TRBV24-1 | NA | CATSDGGGDSPPTPYYEQYF | TGTGCCACCAGTGATGGGGGCGGGGACAGTCCACCCACACCTTACTACGAGCAGTACTTC
TRBJ2-1 | NA | TRBV5-6 | few | CASSSGNEQFF | TGTGCCAGCAGCTCCGGTAATGAGCAGTTCTTC
TRBJ2-7 | TRBD1 | TRBV20-1 | NA | CSAQLQGTEQYF | TGCAGTGCTCAATTACAGGGGACCGAGCAGTACTTC
TRBJ1-2 | NA | TRBV5-1 | NA | CASSLGQELYGYTF | TGCGCCAGCAGCTTGGGACAGGAACTCTATGGCTACACCTTC
TRBJ2-7 | NA | TRBV28 | many | CASSLASSYEQYF | TGTGCCAGCAGCCTGGCGTCCAGCTACGAGCAGTACTTC
TRBJ2-7 | NA | TRBV24-1 | few | CATSSRGMHEQYF | TGTGCCACCAGCTCCAGGGGTATGCACGAGCAGTACTTC
TRBJ1-2 | NA | TRBV10-3 | few | CAIRPERPRGYTF | TGTGCCATCAGACCCGAACGTCCTAGGGGCTACACCTTC
TRBJ2-5 | NA | TRBV7-3 | few | CASSVSSALQETQYF | TGTGCCAGCAGCGTATCTAGCGCCCTCCAAGAGACCCAGTACTTC
TRBJ2-7 | NA | TRBV20-1 | few | CSAREGTTYEQYF | TGCAGTGCTAGGGAGGGGACCACCTACGAGCAGTACTTC
TRBJ2-3 | NA | TRBV20-1 | few | CSATGPGDTQYF | TGCAGTGCTACCGGACCTGGGGATACGCAGTATTTT
TRBJ2-7 | TRBD2 | TRBV7-3 | NA | CASSLGRAGASEQYF | TGTGCCAGCAGCTTAGGAAGAGCGGGAGCTAGCGAGCAGTACTTC
TRBJ2-6 | NA | TRBV21-1 | NA | CASSKETRTGGFFGANVLTF | TGTGCCAGCAGCAAAGAGACCCGGACAGGGGGCTTCTTTGGGGCCAACGTCCTGACTTTC